Below are 18 T cell receptor beta chains sequenced from a single sample in a study of cytomegalovirus exposure and HLA in healthy donors. The PCR made use of 60 Vbeta and 13 Jbeta primers. Libraries were prepared by immunoSEQ multiplex PCR; TCRdb keeps only in-frame clonotypes and omits some of them. The sample includes over 100,000 clones, around four fifths of them seen just once. Material for sequencing was PBMCs. Receptors were obtained from a male donor in good health and CMV-seronegative.

This sequence joins TRBV6-4 and TRBJ2-1; TRBD2 matches 9 bases. Trimming at V came to 0 bases and at J to 3 bases, leaving 0 bases not matched to a gene. Germline V gene data show CDR1 as MRHNA and CDR2 as SNTAGT. The CDR3 covers 15 residues. CDR3 protein: CASSDSRGGYNEQFF. The CDR3 DNA follows: TGTGCCAGCAGTGACTCGCGGGGGGGCTACAATGAGCAGTTCTTC.

A single count supports this clone. The chain employs TRBV15 and TRBJ1-2, with D hard to call. CDR1 and CDR2 (germline): LNHNV, YYDKDF (reference sequence). Deletions cut 0 bases from V and 8 bases from J, with 16 bases between. The CDR3 spans 15 residues. CDR3 sequence (DNA): TGTGCCACCAGCAGAGATCCCTTCCGCGAAGAAGGCTACACCTTC. It yields the protein CATSRDPFREEGYTF.

The chain couples TRBV5-1 to TRBJ2-3; D remains unclear. CDR3 length: 14 amino acids. V lost 4 bases and J lost 0, with 9 bases in between. Germline assignment: CDR1 SGHRS and CDR2 YFSETQ. The CDR3 coding sequence is TGCGCCAGCAGCACCTTTACTAGCACAGATACGCAGTATTTT. As protein: CASSTFTSTDTQYF. Complete variable domain (other parts from reference TRBV5-1 and TRBJ2-3): KAGVTQTPRYLIKTRGQQVTLSCSPISGHRSVSWYQQTPGQGLQFLFEYFSETQRNKGNFPGRFSGRQFSNSRSEMNVSTLELGDSALYLCASSTFTSTDTQYFGPGTRLTVL.

The rearrangement joins TRBV5-4 to TRBJ2-7; the D gene is possibly TRBD2 (6 bases). The CDR3 extends over 13 amino acids. Germline V gene data show CDR1 as SGHNT and CDR2 as YYREEE (reference sequence). Between the trimmed V and J ends, which lost 5 bases and 7 bases, there was a span of 16 bases. Here the CDR3 reads CASSRDSLGEQYF. The CDR3 nucleotides are TGTGCCAGCAGTCGGGACTCCCTGGGAGAGCAGTACTTC. The full variable domain, with the rest looked up from reference TRBV5-4 and TRBJ2-7, is ETGVTQSPTHLIKTRGQQVTLRCSSQSGHNTVSWYQQALGQGPQFIFQYYREEENGRGNFPPRFSGLQFPNYSSELNVNALELDDSALYLCASSRDSLGEQYFGPGTRLTVT.

A single count supports this clone. This sequence joins TRBV5-1 and TRBJ2-2; D uncertain. CDR1 is SGHRS, CDR2 YFSETQ, per germline. The CDR3 is 14 amino acids. V lost 2 bases and J 1 base, leaving 6 bases between the germline ends. DNA for the CDR3: TGCGCCAGCAGCTTACAGATGAACACCGGGGAGCTGTTTTTT. It yields the protein CASSLQMNTGELFF.

The chain combines TRBV5-1 with TRBJ2-1, with TRBD2 matching over 8 bases. The V and J ends lost 4 bases and 0 bases, in that order; junction bases with no gene match: 9. CDR1 SGHRS and CDR2 YFSETQ come from the germline V gene. The CDR3 has 17 residues. Here the CDR3 DNA reads TGCGCCAGCAGCGGCGAACTAGCGGTTAGCTCCTACAATGAGCAGTTCTTC. This translates into CASSGELAVSSYNEQFF.

The chain links TRBV10-3 to TRBJ1-4, with 12 bases identical to TRBD1. CDR1 and CDR2 (germline): ENHRY, SYGVKD. The V and J ends lost 3 bases and 7 bases, in that order; junction bases with no gene match: 3. This CDR3 comprises 15 residues. DNA of the CDR3: TGTGCCATCAGTGAACCGGGACAGGGGGCTGAAAAACTGTTTTTT. This encodes CAISEPGQGAEKLFF.

The CDR3 is CATSRPTGTISEKLFF. The CDR3 nucleotides are TGTGCCACCAGCAGACCGACCGGGACAATAAGTGAAAAACTGTTTTTT. The V and J genes are TRBV15 and TRBJ1-4, with TRBD1 as a possible D gene (6 bases). There are 16 residues in the CDR3. Germline V gene sequence: CDR1 LNHNV, CDR2 YYDKDF (reference sequence). V shed 2 bases and J shed 7 bases, with 17 bases lying between them.

The chain is built from TRBV7-6 and TRBJ2-7, with TRBD1 matching 7 bases. This CDR3 is 17 amino acids long. Germline CDR1 reads SGHVS; CDR2 reads FNYEAQ. V shed 5 bases, J shed 0 bases, and the junction held 13 bases outside the gene matches. CDR3 residues: CASSQSYDRVLSYEQYF. As DNA, the CDR3 is TGTGCCAGCAGCCAATCATATGACAGGGTACTCTCCTACGAGCAGTACTTC. Full variable domain (outside the CDR3, taken from reference TRBV7-6 and TRBJ2-7): GAGVSQSPRYKVTKRGQDVALRCDPISGHVSLYWYRQALGQGPEFLTYFNYEAQQDKSGLPNDRFSAERPEGSISTLTIQRTEQRDSAMYRCASSQSYDRVLSYEQYFGPGTRLTVT.

CDR3 sequence: CASRRDITHYGYTF. Written as DNA, the CDR3 is TGCGCCAGCAGACGGGACATCACTCACTATGGCTACACCTTC. The chain employs TRBV5-1 and TRBJ1-2; D is possibly TRBD1 (6 bases). CDR1 and CDR2 (germline): SGHRS, YFSETQ. Deletions cut 5 bases from V and 3 bases from J, with 14 bases between. The length of the CDR3 is 14 residues.

The chain is built from TRBV27 and TRBJ1-6; maybe TRBD1 (6 bases). Germline V gene lookup returns CDR1 MNHEY and CDR2 SMNVEV (reference sequence). The CDR3 runs to 18 residues. The ends were cut back, 5 bases at V and 2 bases at J, with 19 bases in the middle. CDR3 in amino acids: CASSMRDRDNPYNSPLHF. The CDR3 DNA reads TGTGCCAGCAGTATGAGAGACCGGGACAATCCCTATAATTCACCCCTCCACTTT.

The genes are TRBV5-8 and TRBJ2-7; TRBD1 agrees at 7 bases. Germline CDR1 reads SGHTS; CDR2 reads YDEGEE. The CDR3 has 14 residues. Trimming took 0 bases from V and 3 from J; bases not matched to a gene: 3. The CDR3: CASSLGDSRYEQYF. CDR3 bases: TGTGCCAGCAGCTTGGGGGACAGCCGCTACGAGCAGTACTTC. Using reference TRBV5-8 and TRBJ2-7 for the parts outside the CDR3, the full variable domain is EAGVTQSPTHLIKTRGQQATLRCSPISGHTSVYWYQQALGLGLQFLLWYDEGEERNRGNFPPRFSGRQFPNYSSELNVNALELEDSALYLCASSLGDSRYEQYFGPGTRLTVT.

V is TRBV6-6 and J is TRBJ2-7; D call uncertain. V lost 6 bases and J lost 4, with 10 bases in between. CDR1 and CDR2 from the germline V gene are MNHNY and SVGAGI (reference sequence). The CDR3 contains 12 residues. The CDR3 nucleotides are TGTGCCAGCAGCCCAACACCTTACGAGCAGTACTTC. Translating it yields CASSPTPYEQYF.

The chain uses TRBV7-2 and TRBJ2-1; 12 bases align to TRBD1. The CDR3 runs to 12 residues. Germline V gene data show CDR1 as SGHTA and CDR2 as FQGNSA. V dropped 5 bases and J dropped 15; count of bases not matched to a gene: 5. In DNA form, the CDR3 reads TGTGCCAGCAGCGCCCGGGACAGGGGGCTGTTCTTC. This codes for CASSARDRGLFF. Full variable domain (missing parts from reference TRBV7-2 and TRBJ2-1): GAGVSQSPSNKVTEKGKDVELRCDPISGHTALYWYRQSLGQGLEFLIYFQGNSAPDKSGLPSDRFSAERTGGSVSTLTIQRTQQEDSAVYLCASSARDRGLFFGPGTRLTVL.

This clone was observed a handful of times. CDR3 loop: CASGGNYNEQFF. The CDR3 DNA reads as TGTGCCAGCGGGGGGAACTACAATGAGCAGTTCTTC. V is TRBV27 and J is TRBJ2-1; D is possibly TRBD2 (6 bases). With 8 bases removed from V and 3 bases from J, the gap between germline ends came to 8 bases. In germline, CDR1 is MNHEY, CDR2 SMNVEV (reference sequence). The CDR3 has 12 amino acids.

This clone has just a few counts. V and J are TRBV7-2 and TRBJ2-2; 7 bases line up with TRBD2. This CDR3 region has 17 residues. Per the germline V gene, CDR1 is SGHTA and CDR2 is FQGNSA. Trimming cost V 3 bases and J 6 bases; bases outside gene matches: 13. In nucleotides, the CDR3 is TGTGCCAGCAGCTTCGATCTTCGGGGGGAGGGGCCCGGGGAGCTGTTTTTT. Translating it yields CASSFDLRGEGPGELFF.

This chain connects TRBV7-3 to TRBJ2-1; 10 bases align to TRBD2. V lost 5 bases and J lost 5; bases outside the gene matches: 9. The CDR3 runs to 16 residues. Germline V gives CDR1 SGHTA, CDR2 FQGTGA. CDR3: CASSSTSGAFNNEQFF. The CDR3 DNA is TGTGCCAGCAGCAGTACTAGCGGGGCTTTTAACAATGAGCAGTTCTTC.

The chain links TRBV11-3 to TRBJ2-1; TRBD2 is a possible D gene (6 bases). V was cut by 5 bases and J by 9 bases, with 8 bases left in between. Looked up from germline, CDR1 is SGHNT and CDR2 is YENEEA. CDR3 length equals 11 residues. CDR3 DNA: TGTGCCAGCAGCCCCGGGGGTGAGCAGTTCTTC. This sequence encodes CASSPGGEQFF.